These 23 T cell receptor beta chains were sequenced from one sample in a study of T-cell memory formation after mild COVID-19 (dated by TCRdb to about 2021). Receptor amplification or capture employed 5' RACE. Instrument used: Illumina NovaSeq 6000. TCRdb redid the processing of the public reads, applying fastp at Q25 and MiXCR, and retained in-frame beta chains. Entries that share a CDR3 protein sequence are merged under the most common genes and DNA. This sample is represented by 150,000 to 200,000 distinct CDR3 sequences; around 15% of them were singletons. Of the sample, roughly 14% falls within the top ten clones. The sequenced sample was PBMCs or a T cell subset sorted from them (not recorded which). These receptors were taken from an adult woman who had mild COVID-19 (a few samples of this study predate the infection). The sample titles of this study are shuffled in the database, so cell type and time point are left out; the donor was told from shared clones.

This rearrangement joins TRBV4-3 to TRBJ2-7, with D possibly called TRBD1 or TRBD2 (6 bases each). Germline loops: CDR1 LGHNA, CDR2 YSLEER. The V end lost 0 bases, the J end lost 3 bases, and 15 bases lay between the germline ends. This CDR3 is built from 16 residues. CDR3 protein: CASSQDGGGNYYEQYF. CDR3 nucleotide sequence: TGCGCCAGCAGCCAAGATGGGGGCGGGAATTACTACGAGCAGTACTTC.

The rearrangement joins TRBV6-2 or TRBV6-3 to TRBJ2-1; 7 bases are shared with TRBD2. CDR3 length equals 14 residues. CDR1 and CDR2 from the germline V gene are MNHEY and SVGEGT. V lost 2 bases, J lost 12 bases, and 10 bases stayed unmatched. CDR3 DNA sequence: TGTGCCAGCAGTTACGCGGGACTCTTAGCGGGGCAGTTCTTC. Translating it yields CASSYAGLLAGQFF.

The chain carries TRBV7-9 and TRBJ2-1, with D possibly being TRBD2 (6 bases). Trimming stripped 10 bases from V and 15 bases from J, with 10 bases between. Germline-derived CDR1 and CDR2 are SEHNR and FQNEAQ (reference sequence). This CDR3 has 8 residues. In DNA, the CDR3 is TGTGCCATTAGCGGCCCGTTCTTC. Its translation: CAISGPFF.

A few counts support this clonotype. The genes are TRBV5-1 and TRBJ1-6, with unresolved D. V was clipped by 4 bases and J by 7 bases, with 15 bases between them. The germline V gene encodes CDR1 SGHRS and CDR2 YFSETQ. The CDR3 has 15 amino acids. The CDR3 sequence is CASSQTKDWNSPLHF. CDR3 coding DNA: TGCGCCAGCAGCCAGACCAAAGACTGGAATTCACCCCTCCACTTT. The full variable domain, rest sourced from reference TRBV5-1 and TRBJ1-6, is KAGVTQTPRYLIKTRGQQVTLSCSPISGHRSVSWYQQTPGQGLQFLFEYFSETQRNKGNFPGRFSGRQFSNSRSEMNVSTLELGDSALYLCASSQTKDWNSPLHFGNGTRLTVT.

This chain connects TRBV25-1 to TRBJ2-7, with 8 bases aligning to TRBD1. Germline CDR1 reads MGHDK; CDR2 reads SYGVNS. The trim removed 5 bases at V and 0 bases at J, leaving 6 bases unmatched. The length of the CDR3 is 15 residues. As DNA, the CDR3 is TGTGCCAGCAGTAGGACAGGGTCAAGCTCCTACGAGCAGTACTTC. It encodes CASSRTGSSSYEQYF.

The CDR3 here is CASSIDGRAYNEQFF. CDR3 DNA sequence: TGTGCCAGTAGTATTGACGGGAGAGCCTACAATGAGCAGTTCTTC. The gene calls are TRBV19 and TRBJ2-1, with D perhaps TRBD2 (6 bases). In germline, CDR1 is LNHDA, CDR2 SQIVND (reference sequence). The CDR3 contains 15 residues. V shed 3 bases and J shed 2 bases, with 11 bases lying between them.

The genes are TRBV19 and TRBJ1-1; no clear D. Trimming stripped 4 bases from V and 4 bases from J, with 19 bases between. This CDR3 spans 16 amino acids. Germline-derived CDR1 and CDR2 are LNHDA and SQIVND (reference sequence). CDR3 sequence reads: CASSSAGSGLPTEAFF. CDR3 in DNA: TGTGCCAGTAGTAGCGCGGGTTCGGGGTTGCCCACTGAAGCTTTCTTT.

The sample holds many counts of this clonotype. The CDR3 DNA reads as TGTGCCAGCACCAGGGGGACTAGCGGGACCCAAGAGACCCAGTACTTC. Residues: CASTRGTSGTQETQYF. J is TRBJ2-5 and V is TRBV19, with TRBD2 matching over 13 bases. With V trimmed by 9 bases and J by 1 base, 8 bases remained unmatched. CDR3 size: 16 residues. In germline, CDR1 is LNHDA, CDR2 SQIVND (reference sequence).

This clonotype was detected only a few times. CDR3 sequence: CSVDREGETQYF. CDR3 in DNA: TGCAGCGTTGACAGGGAAGGAGAGACCCAGTACTTC. The chain joins TRBV29-1 to TRBJ2-5, with D tentatively TRBD1 (5 bases). Trimming removed 3 bases at V and 4 bases at J, with 9 bases between. Per the germline V gene, CDR1 is SQVTM and CDR2 is ANQGSEA. The CDR3 has 12 residues.

This clonotype occurred many times. The chain recombines TRBV7-3 with TRBJ2-2; the D is unclear. Trimming took 4 bases from V and 4 from J, leaving 13 bases between them. Germline V gene sequence: CDR1 SGHTA, CDR2 FQGTGA. The CDR3 covers 15 residues. CDR3 protein: CASSSGTSSTGELFF. For the CDR3, the DNA is TGTGCCAGCAGCTCCGGAACCTCTTCCACCGGGGAGCTGTTTTTT.

This clonotype has a handful of counts. The chain carries TRBV5-1 and TRBJ2-5; perhaps TRBD2 as D (6 bases). Trimming left V 7 bases short and J 1 base short, with 14 bases between. The CDR3 extends over 14 amino acids. Germline assignment: CDR1 SGHRS and CDR2 YFSETQ. The CDR3 loop is CASVLAEPQETQYF. DNA for the CDR3: TGCGCCAGCGTATTAGCGGAACCCCAAGAGACCCAGTACTTC. The complete variable domain, with remaining parts taken from reference TRBV5-1 and TRBJ2-5, reads KAGVTQTPRYLIKTRGQQVTLSCSPISGHRSVSWYQQTPGQGLQFLFEYFSETQRNKGNFPGRFSGRQFSNSRSEMNVSTLELGDSALYLCASVLAEPQETQYFGPGTRLLVL.

This clonotype showed up many times. The chain carries TRBV5-5 and TRBJ2-1; perhaps TRBD1 as D (5 bases). The CDR3 spans 16 residues. CDR1 SGHKS and CDR2 YYEKEE come from the germline V gene (reference sequence). V was pared by 2 bases and J by 4 bases, with 16 bases between. DNA of the CDR3: TGTGCCAGCAGCTTAAGTGCAGGGAAGATGTACAATGAGCAGTTCTTC. This translates into CASSLSAGKMYNEQFF.

This clonotype was counted ten times or more. The V call is TRBV7-9, the J call TRBJ2-7, with 12 nucleotides matching TRBD2. V lost 3 bases to trimming and J lost 7 bases; unmatched junction nucleotides: 4. From germline, CDR1 is SEHNR and CDR2 FQNEAQ (reference sequence). The CDR3 spans 14 residues. The CDR3 reads CASSFSSGREEQYF. The CDR3 bases are TGTGCCAGCAGCTTTTCTAGCGGGAGGGAAGAGCAGTACTTC.

The gene calls are TRBV29-1 and TRBJ2-5, with 7 bases that match TRBD2. Looked up from germline, CDR1 is SQVTM and CDR2 is ANQGSEA. V trimming: 6 bases; J trimming: 5 bases; junction bases outside the gene matches: 12. The CDR3 length is 14 residues. This chain's CDR3 is CSVEKVFSGETQYF. In nucleotides, the CDR3 is TGCAGCGTCGAAAAGGTCTTTAGCGGGGAGACCCAGTACTTC. Complete variable domain (other parts from reference TRBV29-1 and TRBJ2-5): SAVISQKPSRDICQRGTSLTIQCQVDSQVTMMFWYRQQPGQSLTLIATANQGSEATYESGFVIDKFPISRPNLTFSTLTVSNMSPEDSSIYLCSVEKVFSGETQYFGPGTRLLVL.

Only a few counts were recorded for this clonotype. The chain carries TRBV14 and TRBJ2-2; 7 bases fit TRBD1. CDR1 SGHDN and CDR2 FVKESK come from the germline V gene. The CDR3 is 14 amino acids. Unmatched junction bases numbered 3, after V lost 6 bases and J lost 2 bases. CDR3 amino acids: CASRRGLNTGELFF. The CDR3 region has the DNA TGTGCCAGCAGGAGGGGGCTTAACACCGGGGAGCTGTTTTTT.

V is TRBV7-9 and J is TRBJ2-7; 12 bases agree with TRBD2. This CDR3 has 16 residues. V gave up 5 bases and J gave up 6 bases; unmatched junction bases: 11. Germline V gene data show CDR1 as SEHNR and CDR2 as FQNEAQ (reference sequence). In nucleotides, the CDR3 is TGTGCCAGCAGCCTCCAGACTAGCGGGAGAAGGCCCGAGCAGTACTTC. It encodes CASSLQTSGRRPEQYF.

This clonotype appeared a few times. The chain recombines TRBV9 with TRBJ2-5; 9 nucleotides match TRBD1. The CDR3 has 15 amino acids. Germline V gene lookup returns CDR1 SGDLS and CDR2 YYNGEE. V trimming: 3 bases; J trimming: 1 base; junction bases outside the gene matches: 4. CDR3 bases: TGTGCCAGCAGCGCACTGACAGGGGGCCAAGAGACCCAGTACTTC. Its protein product is CASSALTGGQETQYF. Based on the CDR3 plus reference TRBV9 and TRBJ2-5, the full variable domain is DSGVTQTPKHLITATGQRVTLRCSPRSGDLSVYWYQQSLDQGLQFLIQYYNGEERAKGNILERFSAQQFPDLHSELNLSSLELGDSALYFCASSALTGGQETQYFGPGTRLLVL.

This clonotype appeared a few times. The CDR3 region is CASSQDRVLNTGELFF. The CDR3 DNA reads TGCGCCAGCAGCCAAGACAGGGTTCTAAACACCGGGGAGCTGTTTTTT. The chain links TRBV4-1 to TRBJ2-2; tentatively, D is TRBD1 (5 bases). V was cut by 0 bases and J by 2 bases, with 10 bases left in between. The CDR3 is 16 residues long. CDR1 and CDR2 from the germline V gene are MGHRA and YSYEKL.

This clonotype was picked up a small number of times. The J gene is TRBJ2-7, the V gene TRBV24-1; TRBD2 matches 9 bases. V lost 6 bases to trimming and J lost 0 bases; unmatched junction nucleotides: 8. The CDR3 runs to 16 residues. Germline lookup yields CDR1 KGHDR and CDR2 SFDVKD. The CDR3 region is CATSSVSGGSSYEQYF. As DNA, the CDR3 is TGTGCCACCAGTTCGGTTAGCGGGGGAAGCTCCTACGAGCAGTACTTC.

The chain links TRBV24-1 to TRBJ2-5; TRBD1 is a possible D gene (7 bases). Germline values: CDR1 KGHDR, CDR2 SFDVKD. V was pared by 9 bases and J by 1 base, with 11 bases between. The CDR3 is 13 amino acids. CDR3 protein: CATQGGGQETQYF. DNA of the CDR3: TGTGCCACCCAGGGGGGAGGCCAAGAGACCCAGTACTTC.

This clonotype was detected a few times. V gene TRBV6-5 combines with J gene TRBJ1-2, with TRBD1 as a possible D gene (5 bases). Per the germline V gene, CDR1 is MNHEY and CDR2 is SVGAGI. The CDR3 consists of 14 residues. V was shortened by 0 bases and J by 7 bases, with 12 bases between the two germline ends. The CDR3 here is CASSYSAGSLGYTF. CDR3 nucleotide sequence: TGTGCCAGCAGTTACTCGGCAGGGAGTCTTGGCTACACCTTC.

V usage is TRBV10-1 and J usage is TRBJ1-3; TRBD1 aligns across 8 bases. Germline CDR1 is WNHNN and CDR2 is SYGVQD (reference sequence). V gave up 4 bases and J gave up 3 bases; unmatched junction bases: 11. There are 17 residues in the CDR3. CDR3 coding DNA: TGCGCCAGCAGTGTTCCCCGGACAGGGCAGGTTGGAAACACCATATATTTT. This sequence encodes CASSVPRTGQVGNTIYF.

Only a few counts were recorded for this clonotype. The J gene is TRBJ2-3, the V gene TRBV3-1; D may match TRBD1 or TRBD2 (5 bases each). Germline V gene sequence: CDR1 LGHDT, CDR2 YNNKEL (reference sequence). The CDR3 has 17 amino acids. Trimming stripped 5 bases from V and 2 bases from J, with 20 bases between. As DNA, the CDR3 is TGTGCCAGCAGCGAGAAAAAGATTGGGGGTCTCACAGATACGCAGTATTTT. As protein: CASSEKKIGGLTDTQYF.